The rows below give T cell receptor beta chains drawn from one sample of a study of blood T cells in healthy people across ages. TCRdb itself ran the 5' RACE reads through MiXCR, one entry per CDR3 protein. The sample records 1.5 million to 1.8 million distinct CDR3 sequences, 40% to 45% being singletons. Sequenced material: blood. These receptors were collected from a woman between 18 and 29 years old in good health. Both conserved end residues are part of each CDR3. Fields, in order: clone size, D gene, V gene, J gene, CDR3 DNA, CDR3 protein. D genes are given only for firm matches. Only some rows state a clone size, as once, few, many or a class for expanded clones.

size: -; D: -; V: TRBV29-1; J: TRBJ1-1; DNA: TGCAGCGTTGAAAGGGGGTTGAGATTGACTGAAGCTTTCTTT; CDR3: CSVERGLRLTEAFF
size: -; D: -; V: TRBV20-1; J: TRBJ2-3; DNA: TGCAGTCGGGACCTCACAGATACGCAGTATTTT; CDR3: CSRDLTDTQYF
size: -; D: -; V: TRBV6-1; J: TRBJ2-1; DNA: TGTGACAGCAACCAAAGGGGGGGGGCGTACAATGAGCAGTTCTTC; CDR3: CDSNQRGGAYNEQFF
size: few; D: -; V: TRBV20-1; J: TRBJ2-3; DNA: TGCAGTGTTAGCTGGGCTAGCGGCACAGATACGCAGTATTTT; CDR3: CSVSWASGTDTQYF
size: -; D: TRBD1; V: TRBV20-1; J: TRBJ2-1; DNA: TGCAGTGCTAGAGACCAGGGACAGGCCTTTTACAATGAGCAGTTCTTC; CDR3: CSARDQGQAFYNEQFF
size: few; D: -; V: TRBV7-2; J: TRBJ1-1; DNA: TGTGCCAGCAGCCCAACAAGGGCCTTCATGGGAGCTTTCTTT; CDR3: CASSPTRAFMGAFF
size: few; D: TRBD1; V: TRBV2; J: TRBJ1-5; DNA: TGTGCCAGCAGTGTGGGACAGGTGAAATATAGCAATCAGCCCCAGCATTTT; CDR3: CASSVGQVKYSNQPQHF
size: few; D: -; V: TRBV5-5; J: TRBJ1-2; DNA: TGTGCCAGCAGCTTGTTCGCAGAAAACTATGGCTACACCTTC; CDR3: CASSLFAENYGYTF
size: -; D: -; V: TRBV20-1; J: TRBJ1-4; DNA: TGCAGTGCTCAAGAGGCAGCAACTAATGAAAAACTGTTTTTT; CDR3: CSAQEAATNEKLFF
size: few; D: -; V: TRBV6-5; J: TRBJ1-2; DNA: TGTGCCAGCAGTTACTCGTATAGGGTGGGATATGGCTACACCTTC; CDR3: CASSYSYRVGYGYTF
size: -; D: -; V: TRBV12-3/TRBV12-4; J: TRBJ2-1; DNA: TGTGCCAGCAGCTCCCAGACTGGCCCCTACAATGAGCAGTTCTTC; CDR3: CASSSQTGPYNEQFF
size: -; D: -; V: TRBV6-6; J: TRBJ1-3; DNA: TGTGCCAGCAGTTATGGGGAGAACACCATATATTTT; CDR3: CASSYGENTIYF
size: -; D: -; V: TRBV5-1; J: TRBJ1-2; DNA: TGCGCCAGCAGCGGACGGCGCGACGGAGATGGCTACACCTTC; CDR3: CASSGRRDGDGYTF
size: many; D: TRBD1; V: TRBV4-3; J: TRBJ1-1; DNA: TGCGCCAGCAGCCCGACAGGGACTACTGAAGCTTTCTTT; CDR3: CASSPTGTTEAFF
size: few; D: TRBD2; V: TRBV27; J: TRBJ2-1; DNA: TGTGCCAGCAGTTTGTCGAGTAGCGGGCTTTCCTACAATGAGCAGTTCTTC; CDR3: CASSLSSSGLSYNEQFF
size: few; D: TRBD2; V: TRBV6-2/TRBV6-3; J: TRBJ2-1; DNA: TGTGCCAGCAGTTACCAATGGACTAGCGGGGGTTACAATGAGCAGTTCTTC; CDR3: CASSYQWTSGGYNEQFF
size: -; D: TRBD2; V: TRBV28; J: TRBJ2-3; DNA: TGTGCCAGCGCCTTGTTCATAGCGGGCGTAGCCGGCTCTAGCACAGATACGCAGTATTTT; CDR3: CASALFIAGVAGSSTDTQYF
size: many; D: -; V: TRBV5-1; J: TRBJ1-1; DNA: TGTGCCAGCAGTTTAGGGCAGGGGGAAGCTTTCTTT; CDR3: CASSLGQGEAFF
size: once; D: TRBD2; V: TRBV7-7; J: TRBJ2-2; DNA: TGTGCTAGCAGCGGAGGGACTAGTCCCACCGGGGAACTGTTTTTT; CDR3: CASSGGTSPTGELFF
size: few; D: -; V: TRBV7-2; J: TRBJ2-3; DNA: TGTGCCAGCAGATTGGACGGTTTCAGCACAGATACGCAGTATTTT; CDR3: CASRLDGFSTDTQYF
size: -; D: -; V: TRBV7-9; J: TRBJ2-1; DNA: TGTGCCAGCAGCCCCGGGATAGGGTTTAATTCTGAGCAGTTCTTC; CDR3: CASSPGIGFNSEQFF
size: -; D: -; V: TRBV20-1; J: TRBJ2-1; DNA: TGCAGTGCTCGGCCAAGCTCGCTCTACAATGAGCAGTTCTTC; CDR3: CSARPSSLYNEQFF
size: -; D: TRBD1; V: TRBV6-5; J: TRBJ1-2; DNA: TGTGCCAGCATCTCTACAGGGGGCGAGACCTACACCTTC; CDR3: CASISTGGETYTF
size: few; D: TRBD1; V: TRBV7-2; J: TRBJ2-3; DNA: TGTGCCAGCAGCATCCCGGGACAGCGCACAGATACGCAGTATTTT; CDR3: CASSIPGQRTDTQYF
size: -; D: TRBD1; V: TRBV20-1; J: TRBJ1-2; DNA: TGCAGTGCGGACGACCGGGACAGGGGGCTCGGCTACACCTTC; CDR3: CSADDRDRGLGYTF
size: -; D: -; V: TRBV20-1; J: TRBJ2-4; DNA: TGCAGTGCTAGAGGTCGGGCTGGCGACATTCAGTACTTC; CDR3: CSARGRAGDIQYF
size: few; D: -; V: TRBV7-9; J: TRBJ2-3; DNA: TGTGCCAGCAGCCCCCAGGGTATAGATACGCAGTATTTT; CDR3: CASSPQGIDTQYF
size: -; D: -; V: TRBV18; J: TRBJ2-1; DNA: TGTGCCAGCTCAACCGGGTCAGGGGAGAAGGAGCAGTTCTTC; CDR3: CASSTGSGEKEQFF
size: few; D: TRBD1; V: TRBV5-1; J: TRBJ2-4; DNA: TGCGCCAGCAGCCCGGGACAGGGTCCGAGGGAGTACTTC; CDR3: CASSPGQGPREYF
size: -; D: -; V: TRBV3-1; J: TRBJ2-7; DNA: TGTGCCAGCAGCATCTTCTCCTACGAGCAGTACTTC; CDR3: CASSIFSYEQYF
size: -; D: TRBD1; V: TRBV24-1; J: TRBJ1-2; DNA: TGTGCCACCAGTGACCCCGGACAGGGGTACTATGGCTACACCTTC; CDR3: CATSDPGQGYYGYTF
size: -; D: TRBD1; V: TRBV7-8; J: TRBJ1-2; DNA: TGTGCCAGCAGCTTAGAAGTTACAGGGGTTGCCTATGGCTACACCTTC; CDR3: CASSLEVTGVAYGYTF
size: many; D: -; V: TRBV6-2/TRBV6-3; J: TRBJ1-2; DNA: TGTGCCAGCAGGGGCTACCGCGGAGGCTACACCTTC; CDR3: CASRGYRGGYTF
size: -; D: -; V: TRBV7-2; J: TRBJ2-7; DNA: TGTGCCAGCAGCTTATCGACCCAGGGAGCCTACGAGCAGTACTTC; CDR3: CASSLSTQGAYEQYF
size: -; D: TRBD1; V: TRBV20-1; J: TRBJ1-4; DNA: TGCAGTGCTGGGGGGACAGGGTCTAATGAAAAACTGTTTTTT; CDR3: CSAGGTGSNEKLFF
size: -; D: TRBD2; V: TRBV12-3/TRBV12-4; J: TRBJ2-7; DNA: TGTGCCAGCACTAGCGGGAGCTCCTACAATGAGCAGTACTTC; CDR3: CASTSGSSYNEQYF
size: -; D: -; V: TRBV6-1; J: TRBJ1-5; DNA: TGTGCCAGCATTGGGATGGTTAGCAATCAGCCCCAGCATTTT; CDR3: CASIGMVSNQPQHF
size: -; D: TRBD2; V: TRBV20-1; J: TRBJ2-5; DNA: TGCAGTGCTAGAGATGGTACGGGAGGGTTTCAAGAGACCCAGTACTTC; CDR3: CSARDGTGGFQETQYF
size: few; D: -; V: TRBV5-1; J: TRBJ2-1; DNA: TGCGCCAGCAGCCAACAGCCTAGACGCTACAATGAGCAGTTCTTC; CDR3: CASSQQPRRYNEQFF
size: few; D: -; V: TRBV12-3/TRBV12-4; J: TRBJ2-5; DNA: TGTGCCAGCAGATCCTTGGGGCGGGCACAAGAGACCCAGTACTTC; CDR3: CASRSLGRAQETQYF
size: few; D: -; V: TRBV2; J: TRBJ2-3; DNA: TGTGCCAGCAGGGCAGACACCTTTACGCAGTATTTT; CDR3: CASRADTFTQYF
size: -; D: -; V: TRBV11-2; J: TRBJ1-2; DNA: TGTGCCAGCAGCCAATACTCGGGCTACACCTTC; CDR3: CASSQYSGYTF
size: few; D: -; V: TRBV9; J: TRBJ2-7; DNA: TGTGCCAGCAGTTCCGTCCCCGACGAGCAGTACTTT; CDR3: CASSSVPDEQYF
size: -; D: -; V: TRBV7-8; J: TRBJ2-3; DNA: TGTGCCAGCAGCTTAGAGGTCGGTCGATCAGATACGCAGTATTTT; CDR3: CASSLEVGRSDTQYF
size: few; D: TRBD2; V: TRBV12-3/TRBV12-4; J: TRBJ2-7; DNA: TGTGCCAGCAGTTTAGAACTAGCGCACTCCTACGAGCAGTACTTC; CDR3: CASSLELAHSYEQYF
size: -; D: TRBD2; V: TRBV12-5; J: TRBJ2-2; DNA: TGTGCTAGTGGCCTGGGACTAGCGGGGAACACCGGGGAGCTGTTTTTT; CDR3: CASGLGLAGNTGELFF
size: many; D: -; V: TRBV20-1; J: TRBJ1-5; DNA: TGCAGTGCCCGCGGGATTCTCAATCAGCCCCAGCATTTT; CDR3: CSARGILNQPQHF
size: -; D: -; V: TRBV12-3/TRBV12-4; J: TRBJ2-3; DNA: TGTGCCAGCAGTTTAGAAGCGAGGGGCACAGATACGCAGTATTTT; CDR3: CASSLEARGTDTQYF
size: -; D: -; V: TRBV20-1; J: TRBJ2-1; DNA: TGCAGTACTCCCGGGACGATATACAATGAGCAGTTCTTC; CDR3: CSTPGTIYNEQFF
size: -; D: TRBD2; V: TRBV20-1; J: TRBJ2-2; DNA: TGCAGTGCTTCGATAGCGGGAGCGGGAACCGGGGAGCTGTTTTTT; CDR3: CSASIAGAGTGELFF
size: few; D: -; V: TRBV7-9; J: TRBJ2-1; DNA: TGTGCCAGCAGATGGCTGGTGAATGAGCAGTTCTTC; CDR3: CASRWLVNEQFF
size: few; D: -; V: TRBV5-1; J: TRBJ2-7; DNA: TGCGCCAGCAGCTTGAACACGGATACCTACGAGCAGTACTTC; CDR3: CASSLNTDTYEQYF
size: -; D: -; V: TRBV7-9; J: TRBJ2-3; DNA: TGTGCCAGCAGGGCTAGCGTCACCTTAGATACGCAGTATTTT; CDR3: CASRASVTLDTQYF
size: few; D: -; V: TRBV13; J: TRBJ2-5; DNA: TGTGCCAGCAGCTTAGGTCAAAAAGGCTGGGAGACCCAGTACTTC; CDR3: CASSLGQKGWETQYF
size: -; D: -; V: TRBV29-1; J: TRBJ1-5; DNA: TGCAGCGCTACGACAGGCGGATACAATCAGCCCCAGCATTTT; CDR3: CSATTGGYNQPQHF
size: few; D: -; V: TRBV7-9; J: TRBJ2-3; DNA: TGTGCCAGCAGCTTAGTGGTACAACCTACTAGCACAGATACGCAGTATTTT; CDR3: CASSLVVQPTSTDTQYF
size: -; D: -; V: TRBV5-6; J: TRBJ1-5; DNA: TGTGCCAGCAGCGCGGGAATCAATCAGCCCCAGCATTTT; CDR3: CASSAGINQPQHF
size: -; D: TRBD1; V: TRBV29-1; J: TRBJ2-7; DNA: TGCAGCACTGCGGGGACAGGGGACGAGCAGTACTTC; CDR3: CSTAGTGDEQYF
size: -; D: TRBD2; V: TRBV20-1; J: TRBJ2-1; DNA: TGCAGTGCTAGAGCCGGGACTAGCGTTGTCAATGAGCAGTTCTTC; CDR3: CSARAGTSVVNEQFF
size: once; D: -; V: TRBV14; J: TRBJ2-5; DNA: TGTGCCAGCAGCCCAAGTATACTGCGCGGGACCCAGTACTTC; CDR3: CASSPSILRGTQYF